The present T cell receptor beta chain was sequenced within a study of blood T cell repertoires in COVID-19. Study summary: Sites across the United States, Italy and Spain contributed samples from acute and convalescent COVID-19. The cDNA or gDNA used as material had been derived from T cells, B-cell-depleted T cells, or PBMCs.

This clone has just one count. Under the authors' procedure: Amplification from reference gene primers served as the basis for estimated nucleated cell counts. Clones were sequenced by immunoSEQ multiplex PCR, and TCRdb holds only the in-frame ones, with some missing. V and J calls and clone size are copied from that table; D and trimming were computed from the DNA. The table includes over 300,000 clones, 90% detected once. Germline CDR1 and CDR2: MNHEY and SVGAGI. The CDR3 runs to 14 residues. V lost 5 bases and J lost 7; bases outside the gene matches: 5. Material for sequencing was peripheral blood. The chain has TRBV6-5 and TRBJ1-3; 10 nucleotides match TRBD1. The receptor's source is a man in his late teens or twenties with active or convalescent COVID-19. CDR3 amino acids: CASSRGTGENTIYF. In DNA, the CDR3 is TGTGCCAGCAGTAGGGGGACAGGGGAGAACACCATATATTTT.